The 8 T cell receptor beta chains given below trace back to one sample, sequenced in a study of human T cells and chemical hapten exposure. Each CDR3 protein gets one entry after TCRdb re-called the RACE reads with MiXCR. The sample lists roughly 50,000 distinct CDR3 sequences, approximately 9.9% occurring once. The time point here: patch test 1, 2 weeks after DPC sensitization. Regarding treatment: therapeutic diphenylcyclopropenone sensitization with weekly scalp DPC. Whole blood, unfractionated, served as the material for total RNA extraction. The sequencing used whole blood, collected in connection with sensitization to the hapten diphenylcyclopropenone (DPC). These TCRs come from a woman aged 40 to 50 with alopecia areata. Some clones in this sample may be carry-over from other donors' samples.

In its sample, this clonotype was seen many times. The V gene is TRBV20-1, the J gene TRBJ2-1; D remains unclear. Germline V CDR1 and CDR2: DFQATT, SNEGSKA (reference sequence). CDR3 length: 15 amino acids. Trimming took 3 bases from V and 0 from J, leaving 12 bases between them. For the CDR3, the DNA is TGCAGTGCTAGTCCCGCCCTAAGCTCCTACAATGAGCAGTTCTTC. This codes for CSASPALSSYNEQFF.

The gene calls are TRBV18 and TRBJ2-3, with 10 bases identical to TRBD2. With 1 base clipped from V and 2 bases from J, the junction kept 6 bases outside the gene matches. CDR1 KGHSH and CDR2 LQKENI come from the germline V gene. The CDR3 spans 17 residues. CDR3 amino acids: CASSPRASGGITDTQYF. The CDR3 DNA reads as TGTGCCAGCTCACCACGGGCTAGCGGGGGAATCACAGATACGCAGTATTTT.

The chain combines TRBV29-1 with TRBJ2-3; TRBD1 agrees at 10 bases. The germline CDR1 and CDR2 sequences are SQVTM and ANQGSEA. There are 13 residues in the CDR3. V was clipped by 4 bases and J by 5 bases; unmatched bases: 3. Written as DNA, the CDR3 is TGCAGCGTTGCGACAGGGGGCGGAGATACGCAGTATTTT. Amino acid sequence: CSVATGGGDTQYF.

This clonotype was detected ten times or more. The CDR3 sequence is CASSYSALIGIAGCSYNEQFF. The DNA of the CDR3 is TGTGCCAGCAGTTATTCTGCGTTGATCGGGATAGCGGGGTGTTCCTACAATGAGCAGTTCTTC. The chain combines TRBV6-9 with TRBJ2-1, with 8 bases that match TRBD2. Germline assignment: CDR1 MNHGY and CDR2 SVAAGI. V lost 0 bases to trimming and J lost 1 base; unmatched junction nucleotides: 17. This CDR3 spans 21 amino acids.

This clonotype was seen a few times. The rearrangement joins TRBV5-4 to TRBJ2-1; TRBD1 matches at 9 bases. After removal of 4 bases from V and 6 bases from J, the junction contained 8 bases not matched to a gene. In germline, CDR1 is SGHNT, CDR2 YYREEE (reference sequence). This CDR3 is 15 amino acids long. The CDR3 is CASSLSGTGSNEQFF. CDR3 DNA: TGTGCCAGCAGCCTTTCTGGGACAGGGAGCAATGAGCAGTTCTTC.

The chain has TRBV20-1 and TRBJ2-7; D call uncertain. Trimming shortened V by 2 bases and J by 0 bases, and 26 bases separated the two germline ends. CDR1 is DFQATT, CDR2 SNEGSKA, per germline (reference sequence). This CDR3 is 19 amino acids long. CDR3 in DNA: TGCAGTGCTAGACTCGCCCGGGCTCGATTGGGATTCTCCTCCTACGAGCAGTACTTC. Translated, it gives CSARLARARLGFSSYEQYF.

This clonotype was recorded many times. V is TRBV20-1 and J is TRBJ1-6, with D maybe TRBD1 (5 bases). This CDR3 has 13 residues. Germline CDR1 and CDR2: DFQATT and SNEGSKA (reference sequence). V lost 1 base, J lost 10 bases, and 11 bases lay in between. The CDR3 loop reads CSARGDQFSPLHF. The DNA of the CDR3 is TGCAGTGCTAGAGGGGACCAATTCTCACCCCTCCACTTT.

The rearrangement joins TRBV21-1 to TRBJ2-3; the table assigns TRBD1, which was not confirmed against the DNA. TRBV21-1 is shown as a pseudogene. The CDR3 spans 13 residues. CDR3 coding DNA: TGTGCCAGCAGTACCCTGATTGCAGTTACGCAGTATTTT. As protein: CASSTLIAVTQYF.